The entry that follows covers one TCR beta chain sequence. CDR1 and CDR2 from the germline V gene are SNHLY and FYNNEI. The V gene end was trimmed by 11 bases and the J gene end by 2 bases; junction bases not matched to a gene: 13. The CDR3 loop spans 15 amino acids. This record comes from a study of cytomegalovirus exposure and HLA in healthy donors. Primers for the PCR totalled 60 Vbeta and 13 Jbeta. Repertoires were generated with immunoSEQ multiplex PCR, while TCRdb's copy carries only in-frame clones and drops some. Its table lists some 89,000 clones. The chain has TRBV2 and TRBJ2-5; 8 positions agree with TRBD1. The clonotype originates from a woman aged 30 to 39 in good health and CMV-seronegative. Sequences were obtained from PBMCs. CDR3 sequence: CASGGFGDTQETQYF. The CDR3 DNA follows: TGTGCCTCAGGGGGCTTTGGTGATACTCAAGAGACCCAGTACTTC.